This TCR beta chain was observed in a study of glioma-infiltrating T cells after dendritic cell vaccination. Across the study: Dendritic cell vaccination trial patients had either newly diagnosed or recurrent glioblastoma.

Clones were read by immunoSEQ multiplex PCR, and TCRdb kept only the in-frame ones, dropping some. The sample shows about 82,000 clones, over 85% of them seen only once. The CDR3 totals 13 residues. Trimming removed 5 bases from V and 4 bases from J, with 10 bases in between. Germline V CDR1 and CDR2: SEHNR, FQNEAQ (reference sequence). Blood PBMC samples: pre-vaccination, two weeks post third vaccination, and at tumor progression. The source material was blood, sampled before dendritic cell vaccination. This sequence originates from a human donor with glioblastoma. The chain links TRBV7-9 to TRBJ2-3; no reliable D call. The CDR3 nucleotides read TGTGCCAGCAGCCAATCCAACTCAGATACGCAGTATTTT. It specifies CASSQSNSDTQYF. Full variable domain (outside the CDR3, taken from reference TRBV7-9 and TRBJ2-3): DTGVSQNPRHKITKRGQNVTFRCDPISEHNRLYWYRQTLGQGPEFLTYFQNEAQLEKSRLLSDRFSAERPKGSFSTLEIQRTEQGDSAMYLCASSQSNSDTQYFGPGTRLTVL.